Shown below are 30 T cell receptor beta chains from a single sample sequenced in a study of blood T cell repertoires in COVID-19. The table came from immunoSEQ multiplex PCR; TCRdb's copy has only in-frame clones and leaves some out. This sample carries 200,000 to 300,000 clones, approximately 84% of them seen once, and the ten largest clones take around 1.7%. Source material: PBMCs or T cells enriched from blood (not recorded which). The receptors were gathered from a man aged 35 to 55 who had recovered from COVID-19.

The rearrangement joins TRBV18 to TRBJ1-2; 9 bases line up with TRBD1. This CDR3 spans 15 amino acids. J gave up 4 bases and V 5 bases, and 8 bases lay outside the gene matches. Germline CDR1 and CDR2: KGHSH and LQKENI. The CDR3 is CASSVRDRDPYGYTF. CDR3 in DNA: TGTGCCAGCTCAGTCCGGGACAGGGACCCCTATGGCTACACCTTC.

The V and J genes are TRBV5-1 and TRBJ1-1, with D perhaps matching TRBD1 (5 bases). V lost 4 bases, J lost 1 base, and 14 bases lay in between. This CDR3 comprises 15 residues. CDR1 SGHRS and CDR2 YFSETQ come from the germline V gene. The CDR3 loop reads CASSAGGESNTEAFF. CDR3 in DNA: TGCGCCAGCAGCGCGGGGGGAGAGTCGAACACTGAAGCTTTCTTT.

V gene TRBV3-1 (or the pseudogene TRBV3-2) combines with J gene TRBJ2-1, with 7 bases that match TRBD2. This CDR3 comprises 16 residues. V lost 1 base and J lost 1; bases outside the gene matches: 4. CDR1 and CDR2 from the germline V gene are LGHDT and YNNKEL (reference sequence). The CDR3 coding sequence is TGTGCCAGCAGCCAAGTGCTCGGGGGGTCCTACAATGAGCAGTTCTTC. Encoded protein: CASSQVLGGSYNEQFF.

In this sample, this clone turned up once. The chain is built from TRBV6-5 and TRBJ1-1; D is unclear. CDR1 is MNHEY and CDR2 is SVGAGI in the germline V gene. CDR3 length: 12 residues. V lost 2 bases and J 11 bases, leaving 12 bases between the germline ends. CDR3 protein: CASSYPGLGAFF. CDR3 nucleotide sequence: TGTGCCAGCAGTTACCCGGGTCTCGGGGCTTTCTTT.

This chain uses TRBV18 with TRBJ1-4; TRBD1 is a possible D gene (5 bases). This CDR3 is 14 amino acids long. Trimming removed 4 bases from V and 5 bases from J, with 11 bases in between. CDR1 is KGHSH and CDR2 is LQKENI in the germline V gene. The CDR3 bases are TGTGCCAGCTCACGTTTGGAGGGGAATGAAAAACTGTTTTTT. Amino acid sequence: CASSRLEGNEKLFF.

CDR3 in DNA: TGTGCCAGCAGTCCTCGACTAGAGGAGCAGTACTTC. Its translation is CASSPRLEEQYF. The chain joins TRBV28 to TRBJ2-7, with TRBD2 as a possible D gene (6 bases). The germline gives CDR1 MDHEN, CDR2 SYDVKM. Trimming left V 5 bases short and J 7 bases short, with 12 bases between. The CDR3 has 12 residues.

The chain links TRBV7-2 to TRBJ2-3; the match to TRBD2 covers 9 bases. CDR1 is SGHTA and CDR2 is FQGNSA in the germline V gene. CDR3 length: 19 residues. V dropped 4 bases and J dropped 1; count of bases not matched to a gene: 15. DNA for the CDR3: TGTGCCAGCAGCTCCCCAATACTAGCGGGTCCCCCCCGCACAGATACGCAGTATTTT. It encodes CASSSPILAGPPRTDTQYF.

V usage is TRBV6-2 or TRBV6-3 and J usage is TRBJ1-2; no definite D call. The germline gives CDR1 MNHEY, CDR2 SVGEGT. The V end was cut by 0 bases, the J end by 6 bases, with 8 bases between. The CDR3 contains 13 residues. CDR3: CASSYSMGDGYTF. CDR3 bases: TGTGCCAGCAGTTACTCCATGGGAGATGGCTACACCTTC.

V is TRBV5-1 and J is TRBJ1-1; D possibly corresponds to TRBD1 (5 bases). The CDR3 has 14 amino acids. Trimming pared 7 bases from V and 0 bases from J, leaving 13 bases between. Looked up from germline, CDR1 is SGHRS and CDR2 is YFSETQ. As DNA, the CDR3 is TGCGCCAGCCGGAGGGGTCTCATGAACACTGAAGCTTTCTTT. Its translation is CASRRGLMNTEAFF.

The CDR3 nucleotides read TGTGCCTGGAGCAAGGGGGCTCTCAATCAGCCCCAGCATTTT. Its translation: CAWSKGALNQPQHF. The gene calls are TRBV30 and TRBJ1-5; TRBD1 matches 7 bases. Germline CDR1 is GTSNPN and CDR2 is SVGIG (reference sequence). The CDR3 is made up of 14 amino acids. V was pared by 3 bases and J by 3 bases, with 5 bases of the junction left unmatched.

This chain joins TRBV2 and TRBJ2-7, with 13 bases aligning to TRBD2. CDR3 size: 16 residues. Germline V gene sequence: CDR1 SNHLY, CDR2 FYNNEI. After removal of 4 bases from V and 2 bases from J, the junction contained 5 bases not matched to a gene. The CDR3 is CASSAAGTSGAYEQYF. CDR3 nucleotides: TGTGCCAGCAGTGCCGCGGGGACTAGCGGGGCCTACGAGCAGTACTTC.

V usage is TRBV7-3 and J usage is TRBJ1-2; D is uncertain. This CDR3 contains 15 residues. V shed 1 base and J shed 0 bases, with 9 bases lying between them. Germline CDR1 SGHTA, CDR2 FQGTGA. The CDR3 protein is CASSLNSLSNYGYTF. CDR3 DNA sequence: TGTGCCAGCAGCTTAAACTCCCTGTCTAACTATGGCTACACCTTC.

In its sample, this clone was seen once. This CDR3 reads CAISSTGGPDYGYTF. In DNA form, the CDR3 reads TGTGCCATCAGTTCAACAGGTGGGCCAGACTATGGCTACACCTTC. The chain joins TRBV10-3 to TRBJ1-2; a possible D gene is TRBD1 (5 bases). Germline V gene data show CDR1 as ENHRY and CDR2 as SYGVKD. Trimming took off 5 bases at V and 3 bases at J, with 16 bases between the two ends. This CDR3 region has 15 residues.

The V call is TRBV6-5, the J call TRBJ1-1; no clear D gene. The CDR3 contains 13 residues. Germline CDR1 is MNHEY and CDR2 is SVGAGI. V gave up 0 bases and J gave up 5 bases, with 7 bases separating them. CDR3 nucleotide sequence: TGTGCCAGCAGTTACTCCCCCCAAACTGAAGCTTTCTTT. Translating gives CASSYSPQTEAFF.

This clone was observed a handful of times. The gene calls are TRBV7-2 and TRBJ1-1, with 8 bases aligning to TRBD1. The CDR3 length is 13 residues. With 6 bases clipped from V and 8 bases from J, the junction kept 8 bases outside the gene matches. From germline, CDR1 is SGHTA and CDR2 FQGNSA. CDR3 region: CASSEQGGSEAFF. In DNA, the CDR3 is TGTGCCAGCAGTGAACAGGGGGGTTCGGAAGCTTTCTTT.

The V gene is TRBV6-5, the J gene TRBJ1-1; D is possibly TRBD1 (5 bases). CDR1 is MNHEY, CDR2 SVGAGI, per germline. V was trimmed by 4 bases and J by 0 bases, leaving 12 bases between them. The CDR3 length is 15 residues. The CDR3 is CASSSRAGMNTEAFF. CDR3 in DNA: TGTGCCAGCAGTTCCAGGGCAGGGATGAACACTGAAGCTTTCTTT.

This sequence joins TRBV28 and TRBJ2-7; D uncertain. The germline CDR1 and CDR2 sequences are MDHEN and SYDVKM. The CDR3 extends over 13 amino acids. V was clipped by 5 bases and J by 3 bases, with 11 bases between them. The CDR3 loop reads CASSQTPDYEQYF. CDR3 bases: TGTGCCAGCAGTCAGACACCTGACTACGAGCAGTACTTC.

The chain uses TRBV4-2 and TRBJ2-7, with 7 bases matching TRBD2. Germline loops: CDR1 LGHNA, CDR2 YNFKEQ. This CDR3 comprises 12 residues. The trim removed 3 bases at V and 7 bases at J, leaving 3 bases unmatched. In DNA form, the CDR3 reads TGTGCCAGCAGCCACGATAGCGGGGAGCAGTACTTC. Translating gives CASSHDSGEQYF.

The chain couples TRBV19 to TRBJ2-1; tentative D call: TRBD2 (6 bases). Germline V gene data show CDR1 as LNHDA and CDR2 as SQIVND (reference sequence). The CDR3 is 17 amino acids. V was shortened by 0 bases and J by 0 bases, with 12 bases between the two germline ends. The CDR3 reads CASSIDSGGTSYNEQFF. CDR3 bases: TGTGCCAGTAGTATAGATTCAGGCGGGACCTCCTACAATGAGCAGTTCTTC.

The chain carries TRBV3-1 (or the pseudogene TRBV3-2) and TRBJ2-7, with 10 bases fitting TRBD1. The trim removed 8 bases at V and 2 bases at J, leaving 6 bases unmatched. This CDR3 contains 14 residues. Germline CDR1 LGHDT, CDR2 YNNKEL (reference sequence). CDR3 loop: CASERGQGTYEQYF. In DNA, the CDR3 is TGTGCCAGCGAGAGGGGACAGGGGACCTACGAGCAGTACTTC.

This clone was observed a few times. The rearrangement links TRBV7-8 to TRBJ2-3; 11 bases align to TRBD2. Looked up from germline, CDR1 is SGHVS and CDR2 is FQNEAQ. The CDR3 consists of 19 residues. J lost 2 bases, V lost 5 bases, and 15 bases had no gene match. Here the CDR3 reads CASSIATSGTVKITDTQYF. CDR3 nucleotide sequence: TGTGCCAGCAGCATCGCGACTAGCGGGACAGTAAAGATCACAGATACGCAGTATTTT.

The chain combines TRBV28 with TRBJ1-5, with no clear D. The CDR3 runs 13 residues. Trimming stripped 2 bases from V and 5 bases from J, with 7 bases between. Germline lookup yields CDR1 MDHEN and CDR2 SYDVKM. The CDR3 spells CASSLEQYQPQHF. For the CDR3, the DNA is TGTGCCAGCAGTTTAGAACAATATCAGCCCCAGCATTTT.

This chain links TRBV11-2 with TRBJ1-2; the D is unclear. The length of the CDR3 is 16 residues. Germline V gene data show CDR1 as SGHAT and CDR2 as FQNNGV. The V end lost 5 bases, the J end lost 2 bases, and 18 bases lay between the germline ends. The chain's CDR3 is CASSPGWAERNYGYTF. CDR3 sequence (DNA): TGTGCCAGCAGCCCTGGTTGGGCAGAAAGGAACTATGGCTACACCTTC.

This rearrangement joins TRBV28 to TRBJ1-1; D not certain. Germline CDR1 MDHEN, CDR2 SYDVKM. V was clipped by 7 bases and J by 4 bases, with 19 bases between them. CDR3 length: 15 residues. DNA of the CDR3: TGTGCCAGCACCCGCGACTCTGGGGAGGCCACTGAAGCTTTCTTT. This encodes CASTRDSGEATEAFF.

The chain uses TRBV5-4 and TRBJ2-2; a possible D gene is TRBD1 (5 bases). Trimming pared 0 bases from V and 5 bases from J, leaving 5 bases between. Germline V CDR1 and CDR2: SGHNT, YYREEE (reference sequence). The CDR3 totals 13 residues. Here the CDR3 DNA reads TGTGCCAGCAGCTTGGAGGGGACCGGGGAGCTGTTTTTT. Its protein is CASSLEGTGELFF.

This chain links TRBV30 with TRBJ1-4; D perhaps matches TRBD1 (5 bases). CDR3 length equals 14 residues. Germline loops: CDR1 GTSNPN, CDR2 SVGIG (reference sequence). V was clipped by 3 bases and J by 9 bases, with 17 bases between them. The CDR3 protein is CAWRGDRGTQKLFF. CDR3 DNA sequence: TGTGCCTGGAGGGGCGATAGGGGCACGCAAAAACTGTTTTTT.

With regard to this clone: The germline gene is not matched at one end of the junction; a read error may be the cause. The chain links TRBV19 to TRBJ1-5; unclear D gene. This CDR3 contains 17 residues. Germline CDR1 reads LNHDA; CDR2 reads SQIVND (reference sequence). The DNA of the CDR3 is TGTGCCAGTAGTATAGTCCTTAAGCGGGCCCTTGGTCAGCTCCAGCATTTT. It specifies CASSIVLKRALGQLQHF.

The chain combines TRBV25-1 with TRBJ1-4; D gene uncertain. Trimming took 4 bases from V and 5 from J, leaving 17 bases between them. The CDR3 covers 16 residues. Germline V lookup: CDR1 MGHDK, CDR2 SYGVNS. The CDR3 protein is CASSAKSWLPNEKLFF. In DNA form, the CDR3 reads TGTGCCAGCAGTGCCAAATCCTGGCTTCCGAATGAAAAACTGTTTTTT.

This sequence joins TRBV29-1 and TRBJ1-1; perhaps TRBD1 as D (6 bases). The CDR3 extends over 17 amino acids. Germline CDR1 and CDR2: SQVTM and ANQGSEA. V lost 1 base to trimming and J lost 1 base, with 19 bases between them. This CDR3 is CSVEARGGPIGNTEAFF. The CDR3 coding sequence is TGCAGCGTTGAAGCCCGAGGGGGTCCTATAGGGAACACTGAAGCTTTCTTT. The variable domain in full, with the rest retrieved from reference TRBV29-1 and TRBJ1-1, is SAVISQKPSRDICQRGTSLTIQCQVDSQVTMMFWYRQQPGQSLTLIATANQGSEATYESGFVIDKFPISRPNLTFSTLTVSNMSPEDSSIYLCSVEARGGPIGNTEAFFGQGTRLTVV.

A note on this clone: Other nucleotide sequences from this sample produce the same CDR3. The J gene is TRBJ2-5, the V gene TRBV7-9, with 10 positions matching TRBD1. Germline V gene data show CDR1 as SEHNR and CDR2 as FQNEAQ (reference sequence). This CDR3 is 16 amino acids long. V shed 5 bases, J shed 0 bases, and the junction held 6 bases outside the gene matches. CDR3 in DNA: TGTGCCAGCAGCCTCGGGACAGGGGCGAACCAAGAGACCCAGTACTTC. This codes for CASSLGTGANQETQYF.